The 8 T cell receptor beta chains presented below share a single source sample, sequenced in a study of immune cell composition in non-small cell lung cancer (dated by TCRdb to the late 2010s). Preparation of the library involved the immunoSEQ multiplex PCR assay. Not all clones reach the TCRdb copy of this immuneACCESS table, which keeps in-frame sequences only. Checked studies attribute under half of the gap to unresolved V genes and leave the rest unexplained. This sample holds a few thousand clones; approximately 69% were observed only once. The ten largest clones add up to about a sixth of the sample. Normal lung samples came from the same patient and were non-adjacent lung tissue collected as far from the tumour as possible, with a minimum distance of 3 cm. Sequencing was done on a sample of non-adjacent lung tissue. Source of these receptors: a human donor with non-small cell lung cancer.

This clone appeared a few times. The chain is built from TRBV19 and TRBJ2-4; D is uncertain. Germline V CDR1 and CDR2: LNHDA, SQIVND (reference sequence). V was clipped by 5 bases and J by 4 bases, with 15 bases between them. The CDR3 consists of 15 residues. As DNA, the CDR3 is TGTGCCAGTAGTCCCGCAATAGTGAGTAAAAACATTCAGTACTTC. It codes for CASSPAIVSKNIQYF.

The V and J genes are TRBV18 and TRBJ2-7; tentative D call: TRBD2 (6 bases). This CDR3 is 14 amino acids long. Germline V gene data show CDR1 as KGHSH and CDR2 as LQKENI. Trimming cost V 1 base and J 2 bases, with 9 bases left between them. As DNA, the CDR3 is TGTGCCAGCTCACCACTCGGGGGAACCTACGAGCAGTACTTC. Its translation: CASSPLGGTYEQYF.

This chain joins TRBV6-1 and TRBJ1-2; D ambiguous. The CDR3 runs 15 residues. V was cut by 7 bases and J by 4 bases, with 19 bases left in between. Germline CDR1 MNHNS, CDR2 SASEGT. CDR3 DNA sequence: TGTGCCAGCACTATTACCCCCGTGTCGGTCTATGGCTACACCTTC. Translating gives CASTITPVSVYGYTF.

A few counts support this clone. This chain uses TRBV19 with TRBJ2-2, with D possibly matching TRBD2 (6 bases). The germline CDR1 and CDR2 sequences are LNHDA and SQIVND (reference sequence). V dropped 6 bases and J dropped 6 bases, with 20 bases sitting between them. This CDR3 comprises 16 residues. The CDR3 is CASSPRGGVFAGELFF. The CDR3 DNA follows: TGTGCCAGTAGCCCGAGGGGCGGGGTGTTTGCCGGGGAGCTGTTTTTT.

The rearrangement links TRBV6-6 to TRBJ2-7; 7 positions match TRBD1. The length of the CDR3 is 13 residues. The V gene's germline CDR1 is MNHNY and CDR2 SVGAGI (reference sequence). Unmatched junction bases numbered 8, after V lost 6 bases and J lost 6 bases. The CDR3: CASRSDRLSEQYF. The DNA of the CDR3 is TGTGCCAGCAGGTCGGACAGGTTGAGCGAGCAGTACTTC.

The rearrangement links TRBV19 to TRBJ2-2, with 11 bases lining up with TRBD1. Looked up from germline, CDR1 is LNHDA and CDR2 is SQIVND (reference sequence). The CDR3 spans 18 residues. V was clipped by 3 bases and J by 6 bases; unmatched bases: 12. This CDR3 reads CASSIAGTGGILAGELFF. The CDR3 region has the DNA TGTGCCAGTAGTATCGCCGGGACAGGGGGTATTTTAGCCGGGGAGCTGTTTTTT.

The chain combines TRBV27 with TRBJ1-4; D perhaps matches TRBD1 (5 bases). The CDR3 is 14 residues long. The V and J ends lost 6 bases and 4 bases respectively, with 12 bases between them. Germline V gives CDR1 MNHEY, CDR2 SMNVEV (reference sequence). CDR3 loop: CASSADRNNEKLFF. Here the CDR3 DNA reads TGTGCCAGCAGCGCAGACAGAAATAATGAAAAACTGTTTTTT.

This chain uses TRBV27 with TRBJ1-1, with 7 bases matching TRBD1. V shed 4 bases and J 8 bases; nucleotides not matched to a gene: 1. The CDR3 covers 11 residues. The germline CDR1 and CDR2 sequences are MNHEY and SMNVEV (reference sequence). The CDR3 loop reads CASSSTGEAFF. The CDR3 nucleotides read TGTGCCAGCAGTTCGACAGGGGAAGCTTTCTTT.